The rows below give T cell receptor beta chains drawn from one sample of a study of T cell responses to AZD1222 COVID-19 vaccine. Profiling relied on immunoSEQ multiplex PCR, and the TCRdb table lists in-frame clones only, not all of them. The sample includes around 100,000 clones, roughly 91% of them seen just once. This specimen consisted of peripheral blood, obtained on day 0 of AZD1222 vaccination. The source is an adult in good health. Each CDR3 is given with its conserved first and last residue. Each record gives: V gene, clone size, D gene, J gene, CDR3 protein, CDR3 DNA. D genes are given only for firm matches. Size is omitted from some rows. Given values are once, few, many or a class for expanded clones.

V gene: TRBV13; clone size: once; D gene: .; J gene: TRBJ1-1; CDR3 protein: CASSPRTENTEAFF; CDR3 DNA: TGTGCCAGCAGCCCCCGGACGGAGAACACTGAAGCTTTCTTT
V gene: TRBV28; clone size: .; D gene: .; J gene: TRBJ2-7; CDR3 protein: CASSRATSEGLYEQYF; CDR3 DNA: TGTGCCAGCAGTCGCGCTACTAGTGAGGGCCTCTACGAGCAGTACTTC
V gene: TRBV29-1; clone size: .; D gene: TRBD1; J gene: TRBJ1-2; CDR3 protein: CSAKTGDDGYTF; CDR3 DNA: TGCAGCGCTAAGACAGGGGACGATGGCTACACCTTC
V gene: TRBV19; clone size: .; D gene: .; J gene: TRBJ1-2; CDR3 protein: CASSSTGGTGYTF; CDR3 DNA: TGTGCCAGTAGTTCGACAGGCGGGACAGGCTACACCTTC
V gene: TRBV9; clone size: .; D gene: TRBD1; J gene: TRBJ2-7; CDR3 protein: CASSVTGGEQYF; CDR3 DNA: TGTGCCAGCAGCGTGACAGGGGGCGAGCAGTACTTC
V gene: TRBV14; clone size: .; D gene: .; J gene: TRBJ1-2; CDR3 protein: CASSQGSDNYGYTF; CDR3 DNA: TGTGCCAGCAGCCAAGGTTCGGACAACTATGGCTACACCTTC
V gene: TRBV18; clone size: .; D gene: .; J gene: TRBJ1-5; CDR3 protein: CASSLGTENQPQHF; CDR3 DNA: TGTGCCAGCTCTCTAGGGACGGAAAATCAGCCCCAGCATTTT
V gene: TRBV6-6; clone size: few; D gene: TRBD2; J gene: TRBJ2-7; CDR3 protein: CASSRPELAGDYEQYF; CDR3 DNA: TGTGCCAGCAGCCGCCCGGAACTAGCGGGAGATTACGAGCAGTACTTC
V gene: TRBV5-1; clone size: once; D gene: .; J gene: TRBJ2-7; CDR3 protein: CASSLGPGADYEQYF; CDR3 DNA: TGCGCCAGCAGCTTGGGACCCGGGGCCGACTACGAGCAGTACTTC
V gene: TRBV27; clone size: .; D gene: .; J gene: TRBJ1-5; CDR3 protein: CASRGVDQPQHF; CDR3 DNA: TGTGCCAGCAGGGGGGTCGATCAGCCCCAGCATTTT
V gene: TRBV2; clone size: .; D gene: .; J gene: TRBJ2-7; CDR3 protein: CASRSDGEYEQYF; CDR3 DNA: TGTGCCAGCAGATCTGACGGAGAATACGAGCAGTACTTC
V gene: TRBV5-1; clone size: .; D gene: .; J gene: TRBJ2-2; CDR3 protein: CASSLAGNPGGELFF; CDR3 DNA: TGCGCCAGCAGCTTGGCCGGAAACCCGGGCGGGGAGCTGTTTTTT
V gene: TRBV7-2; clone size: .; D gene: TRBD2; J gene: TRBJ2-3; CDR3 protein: CASSMGLAGGLITDTQYF; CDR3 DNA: TGTGCCAGCAGCATGGGACTAGCGGGGGGGCTAATCACAGATACGCAGTATTTT
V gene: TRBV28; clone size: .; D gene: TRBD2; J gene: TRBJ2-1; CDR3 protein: CASSLGTSGSYGEQFF; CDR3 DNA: TGTGCCAGCAGTTTAGGGACTAGCGGGAGTTATGGTGAGCAGTTCTTC
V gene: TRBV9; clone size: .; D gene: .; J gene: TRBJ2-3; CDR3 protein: CASSVGWRGGTDTQYF; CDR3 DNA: TGTGCCAGCAGCGTCGGATGGCGGGGTGGCACAGATACGCAGTATTTT
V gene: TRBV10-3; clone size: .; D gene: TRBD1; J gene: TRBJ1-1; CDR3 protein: CAIRKQGADTEAFF; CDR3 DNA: TGTGCCATCAGAAAACAGGGGGCGGACACTGAAGCTTTCTTT
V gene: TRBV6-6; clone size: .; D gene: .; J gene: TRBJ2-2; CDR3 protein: CASMRQTLTGELFF; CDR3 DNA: TGTGCCAGCATGCGACAGACTCTCACCGGGGAGCTGTTTTTT
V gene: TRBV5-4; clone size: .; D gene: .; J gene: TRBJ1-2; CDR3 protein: CASSSRQQFYGYTF; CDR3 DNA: TGTGCCAGCAGCTCCCGACAGCAATTCTATGGCTACACCTTC
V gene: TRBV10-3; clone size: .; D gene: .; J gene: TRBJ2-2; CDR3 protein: CAISISILLGTGELFF; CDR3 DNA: TGTGCCATCAGTATCAGTATTCTGCTCGGTACCGGGGAGCTGTTTTTT
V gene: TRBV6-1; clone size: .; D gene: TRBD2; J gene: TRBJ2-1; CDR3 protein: CASSAPFYAGVGHEQFF; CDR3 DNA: TGTGCCAGCAGTGCACCCTTCTACGCGGGAGTAGGACATGAGCAGTTCTTC
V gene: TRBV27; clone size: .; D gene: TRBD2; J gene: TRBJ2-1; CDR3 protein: CASGPLAGEYNEQFF; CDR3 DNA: TGTGCCAGCGGCCCTCTAGCGGGCGAGTACAATGAGCAGTTCTTC
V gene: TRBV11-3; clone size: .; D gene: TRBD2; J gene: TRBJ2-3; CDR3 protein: CASSASGGRSTDTQYF; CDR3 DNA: TGTGCCAGCAGCGCGAGCGGGGGCCGTAGCACAGATACGCAGTATTTT
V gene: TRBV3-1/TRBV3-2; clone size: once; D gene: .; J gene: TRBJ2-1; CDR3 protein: CASSPIEPSLYNEQFF; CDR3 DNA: TGTGCCAGCAGCCCAATCGAACCTTCCCTATACAATGAGCAGTTCTTC
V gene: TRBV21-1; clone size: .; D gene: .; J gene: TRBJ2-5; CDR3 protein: CASSKGRPGLGWYNWTQYF; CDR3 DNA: TGTGCCAGCAGCAAAGGTCGTCCGGGGCTGGGCTGGTACAACTGGACCCAGTACTTC
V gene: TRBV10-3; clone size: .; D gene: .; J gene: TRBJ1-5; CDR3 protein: CAISETPGRFVQPQHF; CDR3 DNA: TGTGCCATCAGTGAGACTCCGGGACGCTTTGTTCAGCCCCAGCATTTT
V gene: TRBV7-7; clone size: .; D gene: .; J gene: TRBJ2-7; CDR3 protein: CASSLRLGSSYEQYF; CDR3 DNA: TGTGCTAGCAGCTTGCGTTTGGGATCTTCCTACGAGCAGTACTTC
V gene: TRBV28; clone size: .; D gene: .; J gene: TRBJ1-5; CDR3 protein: CASSGLGGNQPQHF; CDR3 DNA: TGTGCCAGCAGTGGACTAGGGGGCAATCAGCCCCAGCATTTT
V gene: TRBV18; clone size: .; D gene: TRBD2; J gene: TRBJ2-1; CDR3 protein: CASSPSSGGPSSYNEQFF; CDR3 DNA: TGTGCCAGCTCACCATCTAGCGGGGGCCCTAGCTCCTACAATGAGCAGTTCTTC
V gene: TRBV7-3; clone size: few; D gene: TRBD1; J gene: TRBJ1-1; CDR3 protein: CASSSGTAYTEAFF; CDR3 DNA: TGTGCCAGCAGCTCGGGGACAGCCTACACTGAAGCTTTCTTT
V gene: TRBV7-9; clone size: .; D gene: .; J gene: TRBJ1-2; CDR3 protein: CASSLDTGTGYTF; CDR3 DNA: TGTGCCAGCAGCCTCGACACAGGTACCGGCTACACCTTC
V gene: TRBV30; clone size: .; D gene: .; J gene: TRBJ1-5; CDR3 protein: CAWSATVNQPQHF; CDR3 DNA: TGTGCCTGGAGTGCGACAGTTAATCAGCCCCAGCATTTT
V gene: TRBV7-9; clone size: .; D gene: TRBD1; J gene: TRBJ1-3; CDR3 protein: CASSTQGAGNTIYF; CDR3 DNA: TGTGCCAGCAGCACACAGGGGGCTGGAAACACCATATATTTT
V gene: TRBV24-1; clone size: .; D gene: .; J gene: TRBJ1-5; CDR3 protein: CATSDSGGDGNQPQHF; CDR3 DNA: TGTGCCACCAGTGACTCGGGAGGGGATGGCAATCAGCCCCAGCATTTT
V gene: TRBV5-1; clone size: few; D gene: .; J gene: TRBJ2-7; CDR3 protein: CASSYTGTVYEQYF; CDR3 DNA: TGCGCCAGCAGCTATACCGGGACCGTCTACGAGCAGTACTTC
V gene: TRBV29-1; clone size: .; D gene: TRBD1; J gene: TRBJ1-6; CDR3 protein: CSVAETGNNSPLHF; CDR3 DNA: TGCAGCGTTGCCGAGACAGGGAACAATTCACCCCTCCACTTT